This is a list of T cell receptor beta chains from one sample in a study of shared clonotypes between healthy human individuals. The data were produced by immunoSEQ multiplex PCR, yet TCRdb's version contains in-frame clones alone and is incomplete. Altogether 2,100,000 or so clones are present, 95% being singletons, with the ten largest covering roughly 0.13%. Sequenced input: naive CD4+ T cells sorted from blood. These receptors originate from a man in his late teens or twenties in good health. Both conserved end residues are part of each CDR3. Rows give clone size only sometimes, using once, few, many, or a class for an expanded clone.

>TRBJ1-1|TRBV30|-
CAWSVRGDSEAFF
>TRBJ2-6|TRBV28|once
CASTPGAPGANVLTF
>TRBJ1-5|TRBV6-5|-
CASSRGQQNNQPQHF
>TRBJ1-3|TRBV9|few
CASSRTGDSGNTIYF
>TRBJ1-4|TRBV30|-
CAWGERGLLFF
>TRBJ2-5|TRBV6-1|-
CASSEVGTETQYF
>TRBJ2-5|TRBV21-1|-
CASSKYSGFSGQETQYF
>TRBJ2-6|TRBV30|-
CAWSLISGANVLTF
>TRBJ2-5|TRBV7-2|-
CASSLLAEQETQYF
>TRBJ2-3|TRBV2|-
CASSDQRAYTQYF
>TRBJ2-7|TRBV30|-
CAWSVGIGTPYEQYF
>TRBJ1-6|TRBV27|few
CASSLSEGTGFTLHF
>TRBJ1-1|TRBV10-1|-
CASSGGLSTEAFF
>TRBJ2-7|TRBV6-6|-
CASSYTEYEQYF
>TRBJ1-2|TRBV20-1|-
CSASTMEGYTF
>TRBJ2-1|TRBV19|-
CASSIEWRSYNEQFF
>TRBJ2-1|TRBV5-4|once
CASSHSGRAYNEQFF
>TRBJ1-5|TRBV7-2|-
CASRQGGNQPQHF
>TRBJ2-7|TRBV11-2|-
CASRSLRTGGEQYF
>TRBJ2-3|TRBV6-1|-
CASGGTLTDTQYF
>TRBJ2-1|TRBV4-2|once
CASSPGTSGLNNEQFF
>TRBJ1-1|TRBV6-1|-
CASSEIMTGANTEAFF
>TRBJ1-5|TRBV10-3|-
CAISRGTVGQPQHF
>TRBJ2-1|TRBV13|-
CASSTGRSGYYEQFF
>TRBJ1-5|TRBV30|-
CAWSVGGNQPQHF
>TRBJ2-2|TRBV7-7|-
CASSSTGGPGELFF
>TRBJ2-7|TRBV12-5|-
CASGFTGQGRHDEQYF
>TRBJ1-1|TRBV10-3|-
CAIRPTGTLLSNTEAFF
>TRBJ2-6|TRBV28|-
CASTAAGGANVLTF
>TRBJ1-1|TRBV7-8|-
CASSLAPGSTEAFF
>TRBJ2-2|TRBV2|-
CAGSPGHSNGELFF
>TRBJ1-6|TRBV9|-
CASSEDRGHSPLHF
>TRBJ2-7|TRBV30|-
CAWSGIRISFGGEQYF
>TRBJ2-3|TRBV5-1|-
CASSLTGVTDTQYF
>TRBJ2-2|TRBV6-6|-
CASRQPGVGTGELFF
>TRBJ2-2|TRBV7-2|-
CASSRRQPNTGELFF
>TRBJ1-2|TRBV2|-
CASSAQNYGYTF
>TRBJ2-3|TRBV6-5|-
CASRWRGKDTQYF
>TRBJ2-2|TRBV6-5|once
CASSSPGELFF
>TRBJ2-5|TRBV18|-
CASQVTSGAQETQYF